The rows below give T cell receptor beta chains drawn from one sample of a study of early stage breast cancer tumors. Method: immunoSEQ multiplex PCR; TCRdb's copy keeps in-frame clones and lacks some. The sample has 69,000 or so clones, 65% to 85% seen once; the top ten hold about 4.8%. The specimen was blood. These receptors all come from a person aged 35 to 50 with breast cancer. Each CDR3 is given with its conserved first and last residue. Fields, in order: clone size, V gene, D gene, J gene, CDR3 protein, CDR3 DNA. The D gene is left open where the match is weak. Size values are once, few and many counts, or a class for expanded clones, and some rows have none.

>-|TRBV7-9|TRBD2|TRBJ2-1
CASSPREESKNEQFF
TGTGCCAGCAGCCCACGGGAGGAGTCGAAGAATGAGCAGTTCTTC
>-|TRBV4-2|-|TRBJ2-3
CASSQDRRDSQSTDTQYF
TGTGCCAGCAGCCAAGATAGGCGGGACAGTCAGTCCACAGATACGCAGTATTTT
>-|TRBV6-1|-|TRBJ1-5
CASSGSFNQPQHF
TGTGCCAGCAGTGGGAGTTTCAATCAGCCCCAGCATTTT
>-|TRBV28|-|TRBJ2-2
CASSLGQAYPGELFF
TGTGCCAGCAGTTTGGGCCAGGCCTATCCAGGGGAGCTGTTTTTT
>-|TRBV5-1|-|TRBJ2-1
CASSFRGNGGEQFF
TGCGCCAGCAGCTTTCGCGGGAACGGCGGTGAGCAGTTCTTC
>-|TRBV28|TRBD1|TRBJ2-7
CASRRGGQSYEQYF
TGTGCCAGCAGGCGAGGGGGACAGTCCTACGAGCAGTACTTC
>-|TRBV9|-|TRBJ2-7
CASSRRDFAYEQYF
TGTGCCAGCAGTAGGAGGGACTTTGCCTACGAGCAGTACTTC
>-|TRBV7-3|TRBD1|TRBJ2-2
CASSLRPLRTLTGGARTGELFF
TGTGCCAGCAGCTTAAGGCCTCTCCGAACCCTCACAGGGGGCGCGAGAACCGGGGAGCTGTTTTTT
>-|TRBV5-6|-|TRBJ1-2
CASSPTGDRTPSNYGYTF
TGTGCCAGCAGCCCTACTGGGGACCGGACACCTTCTAACTATGGCTACACCTTC
>few|TRBV6-5|-|TRBJ1-2
CASSYSNYGYTF
TGTGCCAGCAGTTACAGTAACTATGGCTACACCTTC
>-|TRBV28|-|TRBJ2-1
CASSFTVSYNEQFF
TGTGCCAGCAGTTTTACAGTTTCCTACAATGAGCAGTTCTTC
>-|TRBV9|-|TRBJ1-1
CASSVRGFSTEAFF
TGTGCCAGCAGCGTAAGGGGATTCAGCACTGAAGCTTTCTTT
>few|TRBV14|-|TRBJ1-1
CASSQAGMNTEAFF
TGTGCCAGCAGCCAAGCAGGCATGAACACTGAAGCTTTCTTT
>-|TRBV15|-|TRBJ1-1
CATSRDRSPGEAFF
TGTGCCACCAGCAGAGACCGATCTCCAGGGGAAGCTTTCTTT
>-|TRBV29-1|-|TRBJ1-2
CSVGGTNYGYTF
TGCAGCGTTGGAGGGACCAACTATGGCTACACCTTC
>few|TRBV18|-|TRBJ1-5
CASSPGSNQPQHF
TGTGCCAGCTCACCAGGTAGCAATCAGCCCCAGCATTTT
>few|TRBV19|-|TRBJ1-2
CASSGRFQGYTF
TGTGCCAGTAGCGGAAGATTCCAGGGCTACACCTTC
>-|TRBV5-5|-|TRBJ2-7
CASSFKVSSYEQYF
TGTGCCAGCAGCTTTAAGGTATCCTCCTACGAGCAGTACTTC